Each of the 21 T cell receptor beta chains below was sequenced from the same sample in a study of human T cells and chemical hapten exposure. Extraction yielded total RNA from whole blood (unfractionated). TCRdb ran MiXCR on the 5' RACE reads and lists one entry per CDR3 protein. The data show about 80,000 distinct CDR3 sequences, less than 20% seen once. The receptors were sampled from a female donor in good health.

The gene calls are TRBV18 and TRBJ2-3; 9 bases agree with TRBD2. The germline V gene encodes CDR1 KGHSH and CDR2 LQKENI. V lost 2 bases, J lost 4 bases, and 4 bases stayed unmatched. This CDR3 is 15 amino acids long. CDR3 coding DNA: TGTGCCAGCTCACCAAATGCGGGAGGGGCAGATACGCAGTATTTT. It yields the protein CASSPNAGGADTQYF. The complete variable domain, with remaining parts taken from reference TRBV18 and TRBJ2-3, reads NAGVMQNPRHLVRRRGQEARLRCSPMKGHSHVYWYRQLPEEGLKFMVYLQKENIIDESGMPKERFSAEFPKEGPSILRIQQVVRGDSAAYFCASSPNAGGADTQYFGPGTRLTVL.

The genes are TRBV12-3 or TRBV12-4 and TRBJ2-7; D perhaps matches TRBD2 (7 bases). The length of the CDR3 is 13 residues. Trimming took 3 bases from V and 7 from J, leaving 13 bases between them. In DNA, the CDR3 is TGTGCCAGCAGTTTCCGGGGGGCGGGGGAGCAGTACTTC. This sequence encodes CASSFRGAGEQYF.

In DNA form, the CDR3 reads TGTGCCAGCAGTTACAGGAATGGGCAGGGTGGAGCTTTCTTT. Translated: CASSYRNGQGGAFF. The chain links TRBV6-5 to TRBJ1-1; D perhaps matches TRBD1 (5 bases). Per germline, CDR1 MNHEY and CDR2 SVGAGI. The length of the CDR3 is 14 residues. Trimming pared 2 bases from V and 10 bases from J, leaving 17 bases between.

In its sample, this clonotype was seen many times. This CDR3 reads CASSQTSGSGSDTQYF. The CDR3 DNA is TGCGCCAGCAGCCAGACTAGCGGGAGCGGCTCAGATACGCAGTATTTT. The V and J genes are TRBV5-1 and TRBJ2-3; TRBD2 matches 12 bases. The V gene end was trimmed by 4 bases and the J gene end by 4 bases; junction bases not matched to a gene: 7. The germline V gene encodes CDR1 SGHRS and CDR2 YFSETQ. The CDR3 has 16 amino acids.

The chain has TRBV7-2 and TRBJ1-4; D gene unclear. CDR1 SGHTA and CDR2 FQGNSA come from the germline V gene. The CDR3 is 11 residues long. Trimming took 6 bases from V and 10 from J, leaving 9 bases between them. CDR3 residues: CASSLGVKLFF. CDR3 bases: TGTGCCAGCAGTCTTGGGGTAAAACTGTTTTTT.

The chain recombines TRBV6-5 with TRBJ1-1; D unresolved. The CDR3 runs 14 residues. Germline values: CDR1 MNHEY, CDR2 SVGAGI. V shed 2 bases and J shed 1 base, with 8 bases lying between them. The CDR3 loop is CASSYRRKNTEAFF. For the CDR3, the DNA is TGTGCCAGCAGTTACAGGCGTAAGAACACTGAAGCTTTCTTT.

The CDR3 nucleotides are TGTGCCAGCAGTTACGATCCTTCGACTGTCTCTGGAAACACCATATATTTT. Translation: CASSYDPSTVSGNTIYF. V usage is TRBV6-6 and J usage is TRBJ1-3; no clear D. The CDR3 is 17 amino acids. The germline V gene encodes CDR1 MNHNY and CDR2 SVGAGI (reference sequence). V gave up 2 bases and J gave up 0 bases, with 14 bases separating them.

This clonotype was picked up a small number of times. This chain links TRBV7-2 with TRBJ1-6; 7 positions match TRBD1. Germline loops: CDR1 SGHTA, CDR2 FQGNSA. Trimming cost V 5 bases and J 0 bases; bases outside gene matches: 4. The CDR3 runs 16 residues. CDR3 coding DNA: TGTGCCAGCAGCCGCCGGGACAGCTCCTATAATTCACCCCTCCACTTT. Its protein is CASSRRDSSYNSPLHF.

This clonotype occurred a few times. The chain recombines TRBV2 with TRBJ1-3, with a weak D call TRBD1 (5 bases). Germline V gives CDR1 SNHLY, CDR2 FYNNEI. The CDR3 runs to 13 residues. Trimming left V 11 bases short and J 0 bases short, with 11 bases between. CDR3 DNA: TGTGCCGTCCCCGACAGCTCTGGAAACACCATATATTTT. It translates to CAVPDSSGNTIYF.

This clonotype occurred a few times. This chain uses TRBV6-5 with TRBJ2-2; the D gene is possibly TRBD2 (6 bases). Looked up from germline, CDR1 is MNHEY and CDR2 is SVGAGI. The CDR3 loop spans 17 amino acids. V lost 0 bases and J lost 6, with 17 bases in between. The CDR3 DNA is TGTGCCAGCAGTTACTCTGTGGGGACTGTCGGGCCCGGGGAGCTGTTTTTT. It translates to CASSYSVGTVGPGELFF.

The V gene is TRBV18, the J gene TRBJ2-1, with D possibly being TRBD1 or TRBD2 (5 bases each). This CDR3 has 18 residues. Germline values: CDR1 KGHSH, CDR2 LQKENI. V was clipped by 3 bases and J by 0 bases, with 18 bases between them. The CDR3 DNA reads as TGTGCCAGCTCACCCAGGGCGTCCACAACTAGCTCCTACAATGAGCAGTTCTTC. As protein: CASSPRASTTSSYNEQFF. The whole variable domain, remainder taken from reference TRBV18 and TRBJ2-1, is NAGVMQNPRHLVRRRGQEARLRCSPMKGHSHVYWYRQLPEEGLKFMVYLQKENIIDESGMPKERFSAEFPKEGPSILRIQQVVRGDSAAYFCASSPRASTTSSYNEQFFGPGTRLTVL.

The rearrangement joins TRBV10-3 to TRBJ2-7; 12 nucleotides agree with TRBD2. This CDR3 comprises 18 residues. Germline assignment: CDR1 ENHRY and CDR2 SYGVKD. The junction had 13 bases not matched to a gene; V was cut back by 6 bases and J by 1 base. The CDR3 sequence: CAIRANPSGGAGSYEQYF. The CDR3 region has the DNA TGTGCCATCAGAGCCAATCCTAGCGGGGGGGCCGGTTCCTACGAGCAGTACTTC.

The sample holds a few counts of this clonotype. The gene calls are TRBV3-1 and TRBJ2-1; 12 nucleotides match TRBD1. The CDR3 contains 15 residues. In germline, CDR1 is LGHDT, CDR2 YNNKEL (reference sequence). V lost 3 bases to trimming and J lost 9 bases; unmatched junction nucleotides: 6. The CDR3 DNA sequence: TGTGCCAGCAGCCACCCGGGACAGGGGGCTGGTGAGCAGTTCTTC. Protein: CASSHPGQGAGEQFF.

This clonotype appeared a few times. This chain joins TRBV7-2 and TRBJ1-2, with D possibly being TRBD1 (5 bases). CDR3 length: 16 amino acids. Trimming shortened V by 1 base and J by 3 bases, and 15 bases separated the two germline ends. In germline, CDR1 is SGHTA, CDR2 FQGNSA. The CDR3 sequence is CASSLGSSSTDYGYTF. The CDR3 coding sequence is TGTGCCAGCAGCTTAGGGTCGAGTTCGACAGACTATGGCTACACCTTC.

This rearrangement joins TRBV23-1 to TRBJ1-1; 7 bases fit TRBD1. TRBV23-1 is sorted into the ORF group, with uncertain function. V lost 8 bases and J lost 6; bases outside the gene matches: 12. There are 14 residues in the CDR3. The CDR3 spells CASPLLTGHPEAFF. CDR3 sequence (DNA): TGCGCCAGCCCTCTATTGACAGGGCATCCTGAAGCTTTCTTT.

This clonotype has more than one count but fewer than ten. The V gene is TRBV11-3, the J gene TRBJ2-1; a weak D match, TRBD1 (8 bases). Germline V gene data show CDR1 as SGHNT and CDR2 as YENEEA. V was trimmed by 4 bases and J by 8 bases, leaving 12 bases between them. The CDR3 covers 13 residues. CDR3 sequence: CASSSQGGDEQFF. Written as DNA, the CDR3 is TGTGCCAGCAGCTCACAGGGGGGGGATGAGCAGTTCTTC.

The chain carries TRBV4-1 and TRBJ1-1, with D possibly matching TRBD1 (5 bases). CDR3 length: 13 amino acids. The germline V gene encodes CDR1 MGHRA and CDR2 YSYEKL. Trimming took 3 bases from V and 4 from J, leaving 9 bases between them. CDR3 DNA sequence: TGCGCCAGCAGCCAGTTGGGGCGCACTGAAGCTTTCTTT. It is translated as CASSQLGRTEAFF.

This clonotype has more than one count but fewer than ten. V is TRBV7-2 and J is TRBJ2-3; 7 nucleotides agree with TRBD2. The CDR3 is 13 residues long. Germline loops: CDR1 SGHTA, CDR2 FQGNSA. The J segment lost 4 bases and the V segment lost 5 bases, leaving 3 bases of the junction unmatched. The CDR3 DNA reads as TGTGCCAGCAGCCTCGGACTAGCAGATACGCAGTATTTT. Translating gives CASSLGLADTQYF.

This clonotype was counted ten times or more. The chain combines TRBV5-5 with TRBJ2-7, with a weak D call TRBD1 (6 bases). V was pared by 0 bases and J by 0 bases, with 10 bases between. This CDR3 spans 15 amino acids. Germline values: CDR1 SGHKS, CDR2 YYEKEE (reference sequence). CDR3 nucleotide sequence: TGTGCCAGCAGCTTGGAGGGGGTTAGCTCCTACGAGCAGTACTTC. This translates into CASSLEGVSSYEQYF. Full variable domain (outside the CDR3, taken from reference TRBV5-5 and TRBJ2-7): DAGVTQSPTHLIKTRGQQVTLRCSPISGHKSVSWYQQVLGQGPQFIFQYYEKEERGRGNFPDRFSARQFPNYSSELNVNALLLGDSALYLCASSLEGVSSYEQYFGPGTRLTVT.

This clonotype has a handful of counts. This chain joins TRBV5-1 and TRBJ2-1, with 13 bases lining up with TRBD2. The germline V gene has CDR1 SGHRS and CDR2 YFSETQ. The V gene end was trimmed by 5 bases and the J gene end by 9 bases; junction bases not matched to a gene: 8. The CDR3 extends over 15 amino acids. CDR3 sequence (DNA): TGCGCCAGCAGGTTACTAGCGGGAGGGCCAGGTGAGCAGTTCTTC. It codes for CASRLLAGGPGEQFF.

The chain couples TRBV6-5 to TRBJ1-2; TRBD1 matches 8 bases. V lost 5 bases, J lost 2 bases, and 10 bases stayed unmatched. CDR3 length equals 16 residues. The germline V gene encodes CDR1 MNHEY and CDR2 SVGAGI. CDR3 protein: CASSPQDRVLNYGYTF. CDR3 in DNA: TGTGCCAGCAGTCCCCAGGACAGGGTGCTCAACTATGGCTACACCTTC.